A selection of T cell receptor beta chains follows, all from one sample in a study of regulatory T cells in long-lasting Graves disease. One entry per CDR3 protein, called by TCRdb with MiXCR from the multiplex PCR reads. The profile shows about 620,000 distinct CDR3 sequences, roughly 15% of them singletons. These records were also assigned to another study, of T cells in Graves' hyperthyroidism and ophthalmopathy.

Sequencing was performed on peripheral blood mononuclear cells (PBMCs), taken at new diagnosis, from a patient treated with antithyroid drugs. The receptors come from a woman younger than 45 with Graves disease. Each CDR3 is given with its conserved first and last residue. Fields, in order: V gene, J gene, D gene, CDR3 protein. The D gene is left open where the match is weak.

TRBV12-3/TRBV12-4	TRBJ1-4	.	CASSLSAWTRLFF
TRBV5-1	TRBJ1-4	.	CASSSRRGDEKLFF
TRBV28	TRBJ1-1	TRBD1	CASSLKTRGLMNTEAFF
TRBV2	TRBJ2-5	.	CASRDGDRAAETQYF
TRBV6-1	TRBJ2-1	.	CASSESMARYNEQFF
TRBV5-1	TRBJ1-1	.	CASEAWEAFF
TRBV9	TRBJ2-7	.	CASSVGPGRDEQYF
TRBV28	TRBJ1-5	.	CASSFNWGQPQHF
TRBV6-1	TRBJ2-2	TRBD2	CASRAGRASTGELFF
TRBV2	TRBJ1-1	TRBD1	CASSRQGDGTEAFF
TRBV28	TRBJ1-1	.	CASTVPDTGLTEAFF
TRBV18	TRBJ2-2	TRBD2	CASSHNGLAGNAGELFF
TRBV7-9	TRBJ1-6	.	CASSPSGPGHSPLHF
TRBV7-9	TRBJ1-2	TRBD1	CASSRGQGADGYTF
TRBV19	TRBJ1-4	.	CASTRQANEKLFF
TRBV2	TRBJ1-5	TRBD1	CASRDRGAQPQHF
TRBV28	TRBJ1-5	.	CATLVGSRKPQHF
TRBV6-1	TRBJ1-1	.	CATKRNRDTLEAFF
TRBV7-2	TRBJ2-7	.	CASSPAGGPWGSYEQYF
TRBV6-1	TRBJ1-5	.	CATRQAPEGQPQHF
TRBV5-1	TRBJ1-5	TRBD1	CASSRTGINQPQHF
TRBV28	TRBJ2-1	.	CASRTGSGYNEQFF
TRBV20-1	TRBJ2-3	.	CSARSAGSGTDTQYF
TRBV12-3/TRBV12-4	TRBJ1-1	.	CTSSRTNTEAFF
TRBV28	TRBJ1-6	.	CASTSRPRNSPLHF